This section outlines one T cell receptor beta chain sequence together with its context. Its antigen is undetermined. It was from 2 million PBMCs stored at -80 C that the unsorted libraries were obtained. The sample comes from a study of neurological immune-mediated disorders. The wider study: For the 34 multiple sclerosis patients, the disease was relapsing-remitting in about 31 and secondary progressive in 3.

The cDNA came from 5'RACE, which used 10-nucleotide random UMIs. TCRdb itself ran the 5' RACE reads through MiXCR, one entry per CDR3 protein. This sample has approximately 100,000 distinct CDR3 sequences, with around 3.3% found just once. CDR3 size: 13 residues. Deletions cut 4 bases from V and 0 bases from J, with 7 bases between. Looked up from germline, CDR1 is DFQATT and CDR2 is SNEGSKA (reference sequence). Findings and limits, study-wide: There were no CDR3 amino acid sequences shared by expanded clones across subjects, a result suggesting private repertoires in all groups.

Input material: PBMCs. V usage is TRBV20-1 and J usage is TRBJ2-1; the D gene is possibly TRBD1 (5 bases). The origin of this receptor is a woman aged 18-30 years with multiple sclerosis. Here the CDR3 reads CSATRDSYNEQFF. CDR3 DNA sequence: TGCAGTGCTACCAGGGACTCCTACAATGAGCAGTTCTTC.